The TCR beta chain described here comes from a study of human T cells and chemical hapten exposure. Across the whole study: Throughout a study of approximately 25 weeks, patients underwent weekly scalp administration of diphenylcyclopropenone doses.

Whole-study findings and limits: No alteration of TCRs above 1 in 1000 frequency was seen with DPC sensitization.

Time point: patch test 2, 6 weeks after DPC sensitization. Regarding treatment: therapeutic diphenylcyclopropenone sensitization with weekly scalp DPC. Individual cDNA molecules received unique molecular identifiers in the library. TCRdb reprocessed the RACE reads via MiXCR and lists one record per CDR3 protein. The sample lists hundreds of thousands of distinct CDR3 sequences, nearly 6.5% seen once, with more than 5.5% in the top ten. As regards this clonotype: Its antigen is not known.

V lost 5 bases, J lost 4 bases, and 7 bases stayed unmatched. The CDR3 spans 14 residues. The chain combines TRBV12-3 or TRBV12-4 with TRBJ2-5; 7 nucleotides line up with TRBD1. The material was whole blood, obtained in connection with sensitization to the hapten diphenylcyclopropenone (DPC). The TCR comes from a woman under 30 with alopecia areata. Some clones in this sample may be carry-over from other donors' samples. In DNA form, the CDR3 reads TGTGCCAGCAGTACGGACAGGACTTCAGAGACCCAGTACTTC. It yields the protein CASSTDRTSETQYF.